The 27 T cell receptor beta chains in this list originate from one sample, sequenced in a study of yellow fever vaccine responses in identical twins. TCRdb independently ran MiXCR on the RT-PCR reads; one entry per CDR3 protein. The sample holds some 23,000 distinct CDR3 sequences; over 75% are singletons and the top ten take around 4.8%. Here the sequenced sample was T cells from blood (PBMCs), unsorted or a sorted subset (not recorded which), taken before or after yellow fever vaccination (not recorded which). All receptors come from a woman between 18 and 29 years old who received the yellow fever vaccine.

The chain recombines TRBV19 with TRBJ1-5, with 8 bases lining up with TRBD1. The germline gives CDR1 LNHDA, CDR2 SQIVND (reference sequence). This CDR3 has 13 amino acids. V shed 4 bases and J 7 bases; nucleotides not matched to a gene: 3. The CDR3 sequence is CASSKDRVQPQHF. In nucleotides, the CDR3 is TGTGCCAGTAGTAAGGACAGGGTCCAGCCCCAGCATTTT. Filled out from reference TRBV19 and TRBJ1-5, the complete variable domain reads DGGITQSPKYLFRKEGQNVTLSCEQNLNHDAMYWYRQDPGQGLRLIYYSQIVNDFQKGDIAEGYSVSREKKESFPLTVTSAQKNPTAFYLCASSKDRVQPQHFGDGTRLSIL.

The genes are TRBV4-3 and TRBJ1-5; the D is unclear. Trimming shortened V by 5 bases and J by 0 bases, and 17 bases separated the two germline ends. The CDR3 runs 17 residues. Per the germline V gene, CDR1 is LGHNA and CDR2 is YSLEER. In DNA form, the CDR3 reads TGCGCCAGCAGCTCCCCCGGGGAGGGCCGTAGCAATCAGCCCCAGCATTTT. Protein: CASSSPGEGRSNQPQHF.

CDR3 protein: CASTLGGSMYEQYF. CDR3 sequence (DNA): TGTGCCAGCACCCTAGGCGGGAGTATGTACGAGCAGTACTTC. The chain has TRBV5-6 and TRBJ2-7; TRBD2 matches at 7 bases. This CDR3 is 14 amino acids long. Germline loops: CDR1 SGHDT, CDR2 YYEEEE. Trimming removed 6 bases from V and 4 bases from J; junction bases left unmatched: 10.

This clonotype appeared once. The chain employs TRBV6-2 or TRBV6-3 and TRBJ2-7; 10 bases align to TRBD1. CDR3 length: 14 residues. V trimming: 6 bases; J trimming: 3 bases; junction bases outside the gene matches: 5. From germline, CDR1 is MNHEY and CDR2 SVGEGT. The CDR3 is CASSPGTGVYEQYF. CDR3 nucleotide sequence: TGTGCCAGCAGCCCCGGGACAGGGGTCTACGAGCAGTACTTC.

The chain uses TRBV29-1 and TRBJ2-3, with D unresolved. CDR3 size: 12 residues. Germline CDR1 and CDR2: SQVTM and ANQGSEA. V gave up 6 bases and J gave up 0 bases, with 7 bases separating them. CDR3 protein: CSVSSSTDTQYF. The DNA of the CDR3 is TGCAGCGTAAGCTCTAGCACAGATACGCAGTATTTT.

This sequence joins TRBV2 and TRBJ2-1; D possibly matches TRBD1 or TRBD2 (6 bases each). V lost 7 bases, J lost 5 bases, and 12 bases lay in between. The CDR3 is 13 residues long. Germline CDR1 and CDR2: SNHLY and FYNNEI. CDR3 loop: CASNKRGDNEQFF. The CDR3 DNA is TGTGCCAGCAACAAAAGGGGGGACAATGAGCAGTTCTTC. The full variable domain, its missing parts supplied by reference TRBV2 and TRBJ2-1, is EPEVTQTPSHQVTQMGQEVILRCVPISNHLYFYWYRQILGQKVEFLVSFYNNEISEKSEIFDDQFSVERPDGSNFTLKIRSTKLEDSAMYFCASNKRGDNEQFFGPGTRLTVL.

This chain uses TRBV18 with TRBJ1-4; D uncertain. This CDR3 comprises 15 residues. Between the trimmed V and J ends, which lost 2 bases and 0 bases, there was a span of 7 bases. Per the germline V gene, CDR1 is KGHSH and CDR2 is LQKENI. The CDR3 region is CASSPRESTNEKLFF. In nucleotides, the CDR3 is TGTGCCAGCTCACCAAGGGAATCAACTAATGAAAAACTGTTTTTT.

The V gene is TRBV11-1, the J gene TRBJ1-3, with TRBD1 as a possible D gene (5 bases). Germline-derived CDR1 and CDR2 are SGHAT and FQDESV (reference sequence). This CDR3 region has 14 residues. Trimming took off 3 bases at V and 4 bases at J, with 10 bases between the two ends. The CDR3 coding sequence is TGTGCCAGCAGCTTGCTGCAGGGAGGAAACACCATATATTTT. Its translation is CASSLLQGGNTIYF.

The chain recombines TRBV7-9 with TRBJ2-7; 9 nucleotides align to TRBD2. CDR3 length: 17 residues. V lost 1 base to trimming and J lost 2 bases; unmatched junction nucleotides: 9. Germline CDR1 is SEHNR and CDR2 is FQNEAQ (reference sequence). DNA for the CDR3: TGTGCCAGCAGCTTAGGGGAGGGGACTAGCTTCACCTACGAGCAGTACTTC. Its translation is CASSLGEGTSFTYEQYF. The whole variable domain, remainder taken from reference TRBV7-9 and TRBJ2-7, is DTGVSQNPRHKITKRGQNVTFRCDPISEHNRLYWYRQTLGQGPEFLTYFQNEAQLEKSRLLSDRFSAERPKGSFSTLEIQRTEQGDSAMYLCASSLGEGTSFTYEQYFGPGTRLTVT.

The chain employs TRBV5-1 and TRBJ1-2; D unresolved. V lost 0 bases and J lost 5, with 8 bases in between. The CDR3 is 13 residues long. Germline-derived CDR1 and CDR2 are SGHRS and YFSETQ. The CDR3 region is CASSLDSGYGYTF. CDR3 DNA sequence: TGCGCCAGCAGCTTGGATAGCGGGTATGGCTACACCTTC.

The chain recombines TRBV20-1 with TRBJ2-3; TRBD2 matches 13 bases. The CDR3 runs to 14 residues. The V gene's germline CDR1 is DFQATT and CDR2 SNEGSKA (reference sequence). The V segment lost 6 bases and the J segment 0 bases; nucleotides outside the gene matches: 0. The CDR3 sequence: CSAGLAGSTDTQYF. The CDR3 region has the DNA TGCAGTGCGGGACTAGCGGGGAGCACAGATACGCAGTATTTT.

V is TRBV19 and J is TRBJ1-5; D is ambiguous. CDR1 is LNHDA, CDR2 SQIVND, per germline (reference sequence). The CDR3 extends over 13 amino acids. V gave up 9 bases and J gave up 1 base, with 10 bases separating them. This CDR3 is CASTEISNQPQHF. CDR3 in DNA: TGTGCCAGCACTGAAATAAGCAATCAGCCCCAGCATTTT. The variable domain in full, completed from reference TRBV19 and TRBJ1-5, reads DGGITQSPKYLFRKEGQNVTLSCEQNLNHDAMYWYRQDPGQGLRLIYYSQIVNDFQKGDIAEGYSVSREKKESFPLTVTSAQKNPTAFYLCASTEISNQPQHFGDGTRLSIL.

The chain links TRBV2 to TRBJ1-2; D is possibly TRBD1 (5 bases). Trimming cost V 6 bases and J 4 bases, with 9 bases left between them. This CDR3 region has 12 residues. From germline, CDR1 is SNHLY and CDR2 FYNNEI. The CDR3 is CASRGTAYGYTF. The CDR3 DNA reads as TGTGCCAGCAGGGGGACCGCCTATGGCTACACCTTC.

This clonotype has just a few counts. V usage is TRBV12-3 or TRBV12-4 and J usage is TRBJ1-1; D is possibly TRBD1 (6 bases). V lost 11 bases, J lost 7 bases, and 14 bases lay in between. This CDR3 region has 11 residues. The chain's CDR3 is CACQQGIEAFF. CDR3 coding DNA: TGTGCCTGCCAACAGGGCATTGAAGCTTTCTTT.

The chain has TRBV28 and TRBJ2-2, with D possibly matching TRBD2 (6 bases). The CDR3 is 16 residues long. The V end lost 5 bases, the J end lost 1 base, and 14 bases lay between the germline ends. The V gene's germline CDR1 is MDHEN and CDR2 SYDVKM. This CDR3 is CASSPFLAWNTGELFF. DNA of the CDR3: TGTGCCAGCAGTCCATTCCTAGCGTGGAACACCGGGGAGCTGTTTTTT.

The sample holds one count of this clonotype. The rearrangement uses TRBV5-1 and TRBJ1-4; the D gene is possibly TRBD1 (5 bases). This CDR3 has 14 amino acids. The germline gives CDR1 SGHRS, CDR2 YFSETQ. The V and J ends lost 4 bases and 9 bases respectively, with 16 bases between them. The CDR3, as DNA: TGCGCCAGCAGCCCCAGCGGGGGGAAGCAAAAACTGTTTTTT. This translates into CASSPSGGKQKLFF.

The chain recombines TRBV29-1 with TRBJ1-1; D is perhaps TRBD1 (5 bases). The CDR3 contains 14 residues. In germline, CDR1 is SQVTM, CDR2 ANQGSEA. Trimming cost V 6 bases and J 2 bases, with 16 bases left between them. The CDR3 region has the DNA TGCAGCGTATCCCCCGGGACGATCAACACTGAAGCTTTCTTT. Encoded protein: CSVSPGTINTEAFF.

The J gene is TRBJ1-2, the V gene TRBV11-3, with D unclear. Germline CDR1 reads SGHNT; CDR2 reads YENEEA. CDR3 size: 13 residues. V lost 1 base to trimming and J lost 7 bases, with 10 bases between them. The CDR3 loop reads CASSLGGPRGYTF. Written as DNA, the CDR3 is TGTGCCAGCAGCTTAGGTGGACCTCGTGGCTACACCTTC.

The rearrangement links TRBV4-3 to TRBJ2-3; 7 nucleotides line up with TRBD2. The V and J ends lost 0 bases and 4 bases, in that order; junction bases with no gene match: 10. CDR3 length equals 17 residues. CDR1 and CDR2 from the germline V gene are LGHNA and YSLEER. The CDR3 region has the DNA TGCGCCAGCAGCCAAGATGGTCCGGGAGGTGGTGCAGATACGCAGTATTTT. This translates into CASSQDGPGGGADTQYF.

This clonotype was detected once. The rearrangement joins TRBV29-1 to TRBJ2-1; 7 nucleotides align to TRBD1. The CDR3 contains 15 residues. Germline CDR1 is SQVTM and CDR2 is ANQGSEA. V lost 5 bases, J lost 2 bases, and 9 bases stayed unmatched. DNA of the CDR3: TGCAGCGTTCAGGGTACAGGGGACCCCTACAATGAGCAGTTCTTC. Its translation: CSVQGTGDPYNEQFF.

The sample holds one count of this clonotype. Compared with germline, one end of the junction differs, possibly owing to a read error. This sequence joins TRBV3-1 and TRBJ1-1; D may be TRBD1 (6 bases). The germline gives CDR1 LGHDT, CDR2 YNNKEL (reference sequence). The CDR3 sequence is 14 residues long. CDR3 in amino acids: CASSQESGATEAFF. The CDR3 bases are TGTGCCAGCAGCCAAGAGTCGGGGGCCACTGAAGCTTTTTTT.

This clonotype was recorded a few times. This CDR3 reads CASSTGGTGTEAFF. CDR3 coding DNA: TGTGCCAGCAGTACTGGCGGGACAGGGACTGAAGCTTTCTTT. The chain is built from TRBV6-1 and TRBJ1-1; 9 nucleotides align to TRBD1. CDR3 length equals 14 residues. Germline V gives CDR1 MNHNS, CDR2 SASEGT. Trimming at V came to 5 bases and at J to 5 bases, leaving 6 bases not matched to a gene.

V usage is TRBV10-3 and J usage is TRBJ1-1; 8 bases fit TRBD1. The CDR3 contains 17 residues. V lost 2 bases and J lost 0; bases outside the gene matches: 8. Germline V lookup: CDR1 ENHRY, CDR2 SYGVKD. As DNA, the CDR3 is TGTGCCATCAGTGAGAACCGACAGGGGCTGGTGAACACTGAAGCTTTCTTT. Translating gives CAISENRQGLVNTEAFF.

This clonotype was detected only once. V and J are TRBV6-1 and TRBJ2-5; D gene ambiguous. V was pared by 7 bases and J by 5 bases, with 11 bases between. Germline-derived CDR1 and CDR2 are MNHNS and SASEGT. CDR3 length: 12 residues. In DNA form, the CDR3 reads TGTGCCAGCAACCCCCCTTTTGAGACCCAGTACTTC. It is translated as CASNPPFETQYF.

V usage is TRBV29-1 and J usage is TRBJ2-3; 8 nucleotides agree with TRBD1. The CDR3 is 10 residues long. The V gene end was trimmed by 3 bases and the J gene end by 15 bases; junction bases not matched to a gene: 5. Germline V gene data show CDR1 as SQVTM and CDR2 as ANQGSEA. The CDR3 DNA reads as TGCAGCGTTGAGGCAGGGGGCGGCTATTTT. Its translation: CSVEAGGGYF.

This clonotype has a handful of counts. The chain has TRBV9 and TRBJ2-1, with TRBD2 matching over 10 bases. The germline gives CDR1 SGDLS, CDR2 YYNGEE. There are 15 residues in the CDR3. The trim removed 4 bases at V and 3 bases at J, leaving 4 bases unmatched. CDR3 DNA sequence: TGTGCCAGCAGCCCAGGACTAGCGGACTACAATGAGCAGTTCTTC. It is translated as CASSPGLADYNEQFF.

The CDR3: CASSQGAGQGSEKLFF. In DNA form, the CDR3 reads TGCGCCAGCAGCCAAGGGGCGGGACAGGGAAGTGAAAAACTGTTTTTT. This rearrangement joins TRBV4-1 to TRBJ1-4; 9 bases are shared with TRBD1. From germline, CDR1 is MGHRA and CDR2 YSYEKL. J gave up 7 bases and V 1 base, and 7 bases lay outside the gene matches. The CDR3 is 16 residues long.